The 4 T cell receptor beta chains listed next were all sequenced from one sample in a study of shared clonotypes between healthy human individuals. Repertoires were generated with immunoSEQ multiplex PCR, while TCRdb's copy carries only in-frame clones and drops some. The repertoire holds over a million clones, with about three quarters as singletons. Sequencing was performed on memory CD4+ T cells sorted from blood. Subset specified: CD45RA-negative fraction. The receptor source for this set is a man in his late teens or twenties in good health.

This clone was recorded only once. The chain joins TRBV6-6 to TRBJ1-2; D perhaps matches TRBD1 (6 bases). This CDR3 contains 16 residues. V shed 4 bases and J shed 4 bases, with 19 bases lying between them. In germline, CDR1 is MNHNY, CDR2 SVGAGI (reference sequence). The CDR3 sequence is CASSLVRGPMFYGYTF. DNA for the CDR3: TGTGCCAGCAGTTTAGTCAGGGGCCCGATGTTCTATGGCTACACCTTC.

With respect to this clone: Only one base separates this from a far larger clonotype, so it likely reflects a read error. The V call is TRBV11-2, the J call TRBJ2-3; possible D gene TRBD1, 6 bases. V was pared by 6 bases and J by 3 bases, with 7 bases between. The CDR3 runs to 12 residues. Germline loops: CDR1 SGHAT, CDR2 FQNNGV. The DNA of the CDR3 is TGTGCCAGCAGTCAGGGGACAGATACGCAGTATTTT. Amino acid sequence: CASSQGTDTQYF.

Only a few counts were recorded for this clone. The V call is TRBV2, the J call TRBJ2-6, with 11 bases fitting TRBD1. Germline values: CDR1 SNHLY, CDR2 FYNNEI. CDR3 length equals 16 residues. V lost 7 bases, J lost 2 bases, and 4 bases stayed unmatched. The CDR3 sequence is CASTLGQGAGANVLTF. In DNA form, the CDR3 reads TGTGCCAGCACCCTGGGACAGGGGGCTGGGGCCAACGTCCTGACTTTC.

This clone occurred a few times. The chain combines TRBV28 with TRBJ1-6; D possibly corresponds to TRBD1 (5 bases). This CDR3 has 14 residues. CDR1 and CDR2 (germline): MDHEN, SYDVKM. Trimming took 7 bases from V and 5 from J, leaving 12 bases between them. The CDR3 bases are TGTGCCAGCACTCCCCCGGGGGATAATTCACCCCTCCACTTT. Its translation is CASTPPGDNSPLHF.